This T cell receptor (beta chain) was sequenced in a study of T cells in Graves' hyperthyroidism and ophthalmopathy. The wider study: Before any treatment, at initial diagnosis, peripheral blood was collected.

J was trimmed by 4 bases and V by 0 bases; bases with no gene match: 5. This CDR3 is 16 amino acids long. Germline V lookup: CDR1 SGHAT, CDR2 FQDESV (reference sequence). The investigators amplified TCR beta CDR3 regions from RNA transcripts. The HTBI primer set served for first-round RT-PCR of the TCR CDR3. TCRdb reprocessed the multiplex PCR reads with MiXCR, giving one entry per CDR3 protein. The sample lists roughly 240,000 distinct CDR3 sequences; almost 25% were seen once. Input material: blood. The clonotype was recovered from a woman aged 40 to 50 with Graves' ophthalmopathy. The chain carries TRBV11-1 and TRBJ2-7, with TRBD1 matching over 11 bases. For the CDR3, the DNA is TGTGCCAGCAGCTTAGCTGCGTGGGACAGGGGGTACGAGCAGTACTTC. It translates to CASSLAAWDRGYEQYF.